The T cell receptor beta chain under discussion was sequenced for a study of blood T cell repertoires in COVID-19. Turning to the study itself: Samples taken during acute and convalescent COVID-19 were collected in the United States, Italy and Spain.

Seattle enrolled patients during active infection and tracked them longitudinally. Only in-frame clones appear in the TCRdb table, and some are missing; sequencing was by immunoSEQ multiplex PCR. The sample includes around 160,000 clones, around 87% of them seen just once. The V and J ends lost 2 bases and 1 base respectively, with 8 bases between them. Germline CDR1 reads LGHDT; CDR2 reads YNNKEL (reference sequence). CDR3 length equals 14 residues. The sequenced sample consisted of peripheral blood. This sequence was found in a woman between 70 and 85 years old with COVID-19, enrolled during active disease. This sequence joins TRBV3-1 (or the pseudogene TRBV3-2) and TRBJ1-2; unclear D gene. CDR3 in DNA: TGTGCCAGCAGCCAATCGGCAGGTAACTATGGCTACACCTTC. It codes for CASSQSAGNYGYTF.